This TCR beta chain appears in the sequencing data of a study of CD8 T cells in Susac syndrome. Study conclusions and caveats: The total CD8+ repertoires contained 15 to 20 Susac-specific public clones, and the CD8+ TEMRA repertoires contained four to six.

This CDR3 contains 15 residues. The germline gives CDR1 SEHNR, CDR2 FQNEAQ (reference sequence). The V and J ends lost 4 bases and 2 bases respectively, with 15 bases between them. Patients with Susac syndrome met diagnostic criteria defined recently for definite or probable disease. RNA totalling roughly 0.45 to 1 ug underwent reverse transcription with random hexamers. One entry per CDR3 protein, called by TCRdb with MiXCR from the immunoSEQ multiplex PCR reads. In the table there are approximately 80,000 distinct CDR3 sequences, approximately 94% of which are singletons. With respect to this clonotype: Antigen specificity is unknown.

The sample taken for sequencing was CD8+ T cells from PBMCs. The sequence was obtained from a human donor with Susac syndrome. The chain employs TRBV7-9 and TRBJ2-7; D call uncertain. CDR3 residues: CASSSIRLATYEQYF. The CDR3 DNA sequence: TGTGCCAGCAGCTCGATTCGACTGGCGACCTACGAGCAGTACTTC. The full variable domain, its missing parts supplied by reference TRBV7-9 and TRBJ2-7, is DTGVSQNPRHKITKRGQNVTFRCDPISEHNRLYWYRQTLGQGPEFLTYFQNEAQLEKSRLLSDRFSAERPKGSFSTLEIQRTEQGDSAMYLCASSSIRLATYEQYFGPGTRLTVT.